This T cell receptor beta chain was found in a study of cytotoxic CD8 clonotypes in ibrutinib-treated CLL. Study background: Among the samples, the mean was about 260,000 productive templates and 75,000 to 95,000 productive rearrangements. Findings and limits, study-wide: Samples from sustained-remission and progressing patients were taken at different times.

Some clones are missing from TCRdb's copy, which holds only in-frame ones; the method was immunoSEQ multiplex PCR. Seen here are approximately 100,000 clones, roughly 80% observed once, and the top ten hold under 35%. Worth noting for this clone: Its antigen is not known.

V was shortened by 2 bases and J by 7 bases, with 21 bases between the two germline ends. Germline CDR1 MDHEN, CDR2 SYDVKM. The CDR3 length is 17 residues. This clonotype was obtained from a human donor with chronic lymphocytic leukemia. This rearrangement joins TRBV28 to TRBJ1-5; D not resolved. Source: PBMCs, taken after 12 months of ibrutinib treatment. In DNA form, the CDR3 reads TGTGCCAGCAGTTTAGATGCAGCCGGTACTGAAGGGCAGCCCCAGCATTTT. Translating gives CASSLDAAGTEGQPQHF. Full variable domain (rest looked up from reference TRBV28 and TRBJ1-5): DVKVTQSSRYLVKRTGEKVFLECVQDMDHENMFWYRQDPGLGLRLIYFSYDVKMKEKGDIPEGYSVSREKKERFSLILESASTNQTSMYLCASSLDAAGTEGQPQHFGDGTRLSIL.